This passage covers 2 T cell receptor beta chains from one sample sequenced in a study of resident and recirculating memory T cells in vitiligo. TCRdb's copy holds only in-frame clones and misses some; the assay was immunoSEQ multiplex PCR. The sample records 70,000 or so clones, approximately 93% being singletons. The source material was blood. Receptors originate from a male donor with vitiligo.

This clone appeared a single time. The rearrangement links TRBV27 to TRBJ2-7; 7 bases are a match to TRBD1. V lost 4 bases and J lost 0; bases outside the gene matches: 6. Germline CDR1 MNHEY, CDR2 SMNVEV (reference sequence). The CDR3 covers 15 residues. The DNA for the CDR3 is TGTGCCAGCAGTTCCCCGACAGGGAGCTCCTACGAGCAGTACTTC. Encoded protein: CASSSPTGSSYEQYF.

This clone was detected once. The chain has TRBV7-2 and TRBJ1-1; 7 nucleotides match TRBD1. Germline assignment: CDR1 SGHTA and CDR2 FQGNSA. The CDR3 contains 18 residues. The V gene end was trimmed by 2 bases and the J gene end by 5 bases; junction bases not matched to a gene: 17. CDR3 region: CASSLRVIASGGETEAFF. The CDR3 nucleotides read TGTGCCAGCAGCTTAAGGGTCATCGCGTCAGGGGGTGAGACTGAAGCTTTCTTT.